The 19 T cell receptor beta chains presented below share a single source sample, sequenced in a study of shared clonotypes between healthy human individuals. Sequencing was performed with immunoSEQ multiplex PCR; in TCRdb, only in-frame clones are kept and a portion is missing. The data contain over a million clones, more than 75% of them seen just once; the ten biggest clones take up 0.6% to 0.75%. The specimen was memory CD4+ T cells from PBMCs. The sample's subset: CD45RA-negative fraction. These receptors were taken from a man younger than 35 in good health. Some clones in this sample may be carry-over from other donors' samples.

The chain has TRBV12-5 and TRBJ2-7; 11 bases align to TRBD2. Germline V gene sequence: CDR1 LGHNT, CDR2 FRNRAP. V shed 1 base and J 5 bases; nucleotides not matched to a gene: 4. The CDR3 runs 15 residues. The CDR3 loop reads CASGLGTSGSHEQYF. For the CDR3, the DNA is TGTGCTAGTGGTTTGGGAACTAGCGGGAGCCACGAGCAGTACTTC.

The chain couples TRBV5-1 to TRBJ2-7; TRBD2 matches 7 bases. Germline trimming cut 4 bases from V and 6 bases from J; bases unmatched to any gene: 4. The germline V gene has CDR1 SGHRS and CDR2 YFSETQ. The CDR3 is made up of 12 amino acids. The CDR3 is CASSREGVEQYF. CDR3 coding DNA: TGCGCCAGCAGCAGGGAGGGAGTCGAGCAGTACTTC.

The V and J genes are TRBV5-1 and TRBJ2-1, with 8 nucleotides matching TRBD1. The germline gives CDR1 SGHRS, CDR2 YFSETQ. This CDR3 is built from 16 residues. V shed 4 bases, J shed 0 bases, and the junction held 6 bases outside the gene matches. In DNA, the CDR3 is TGCGCCAGCAGCCCGACAGGGGATAGCTCCTACAATGAGCAGTTCTTC. Its translation is CASSPTGDSSYNEQFF. Complete variable domain (other parts from reference TRBV5-1 and TRBJ2-1): KAGVTQTPRYLIKTRGQQVTLSCSPISGHRSVSWYQQTPGQGLQFLFEYFSETQRNKGNFPGRFSGRQFSNSRSEMNVSTLELGDSALYLCASSPTGDSSYNEQFFGPGTRLTVL.

This clone came up a few times. The CDR3 nucleotides read TGTGCCAGTATTATGGGACAGGGGAACACTGAAGCTTTCTTT. Translating gives CASIMGQGNTEAFF. This rearrangement joins TRBV19 to TRBJ1-1, with 9 bases that match TRBD1. Germline loops: CDR1 LNHDA, CDR2 SQIVND (reference sequence). This CDR3 has 14 amino acids. J gave up 1 base and V 7 bases, and 4 bases lay outside the gene matches.

This clone was counted a single time. The V gene is TRBV5-6, the J gene TRBJ2-3; 11 bases agree with TRBD2. The CDR3 spans 15 residues. V lost 0 bases and J lost 5; bases outside the gene matches: 2. The V gene's germline CDR1 is SGHDT and CDR2 YYEEEE. The CDR3 DNA follows: TGTGCCAGCAGCTTGGATCTAGCGGGAGGAGATACGCAGTATTTT. Translating it yields CASSLDLAGGDTQYF.

This chain joins TRBV6-5 and TRBJ2-7, with 11 bases matching TRBD2. Per the germline V gene, CDR1 is MNHEY and CDR2 is SVGAGI. The CDR3 is 15 residues long. Unmatched junction bases numbered 6, after V lost 4 bases and J lost 4 bases. This CDR3 is CASSSWTSGRYEQYF. For the CDR3, the DNA is TGTGCCAGCAGTTCATGGACTAGCGGGCGGTACGAGCAGTACTTC.

As regards this clone: This sample also contains other DNA sequences that code for the same CDR3. The chain uses TRBV7-7 and TRBJ2-1; 14 nucleotides line up with TRBD2. V was pared by 5 bases and J by 6 bases, with 3 bases of the junction left unmatched. This CDR3 contains 15 residues. Per germline, CDR1 SSHAT and CDR2 FNYEAQ (reference sequence). CDR3 bases: TGTGCCAGCAGCCGCGGGACTAGCGGGAGCAATGAGCAGTTCTTC. Its translation is CASSRGTSGSNEQFF.

This clone was recorded once. V is TRBV15 and J is TRBJ1-1; 7 positions match TRBD1. Germline V lookup: CDR1 LNHNV, CDR2 YYDKDF (reference sequence). V gave up 4 bases and J gave up 7 bases; unmatched junction bases: 9. CDR3 length equals 14 residues. CDR3 region: CATSTAGDSREAFF. The CDR3 nucleotides are TGTGCCACCAGCACAGCCGGGGACAGCCGTGAAGCTTTCTTT.

The genes are TRBV7-2 and TRBJ2-7; 9 nucleotides match TRBD2. The CDR3 is 14 residues long. The germline CDR1 and CDR2 sequences are SGHTA and FQGNSA. Trimming took 6 bases from V and 0 from J; bases not matched to a gene: 3. In DNA form, the CDR3 reads TGTGCCAGCAGATATAGCGGGAGCTCCTACGAGCAGTACTTC. Amino acids: CASRYSGSSYEQYF.

The chain uses TRBV5-1 and TRBJ2-2; D is possibly TRBD1 (5 bases). Germline V CDR1 and CDR2: SGHRS, YFSETQ. This CDR3 has 16 amino acids. V dropped 2 bases and J dropped 0 bases, with 11 bases sitting between them. CDR3 residues: CASSFRGAPNTGELFF. The CDR3 DNA follows: TGCGCCAGCAGCTTCCGTGGGGCACCGAACACCGGGGAGCTGTTTTTT.

The chain has TRBV4-2 and TRBJ1-5; D ambiguous. Germline V gives CDR1 LGHNA, CDR2 YNFKEQ. V lost 5 bases, J lost 1 base, and 9 bases lay in between. The CDR3 length is 14 residues. In nucleotides, the CDR3 is TGTGCCAGCAGCGTCGACGGAAGCAATCAGCCCCAGCATTTT. Translation: CASSVDGSNQPQHF.

Comments on this clone: Different DNA sequences within this sample yield the same CDR3. As DNA, the CDR3 is TGTGCCAGCAGCTTTATTTCGGGATCGGACGAGCAGTACTTC. Residues: CASSFISGSDEQYF. This chain connects TRBV7-9 to TRBJ2-7; a weak D match, TRBD2 (5 bases). CDR1 SEHNR and CDR2 FQNEAQ come from the germline V gene (reference sequence). CDR3 length equals 14 residues. V lost 3 bases to trimming and J lost 5 bases, with 14 bases between them.

This clone turned up a few times. Other DNA sequences in the sample encode the same CDR3. This chain joins TRBV5-1 and TRBJ1-3; no definite D call. V was pared by 0 bases and J by 0 bases, with 7 bases between. CDR3 length equals 15 residues. Germline V gene lookup returns CDR1 SGHRS and CDR2 YFSETQ. CDR3 sequence (DNA): TGCGCCAGCAGCTTGGGACTCGGCTCTGGAAACACCATATATTTT. Encoded protein: CASSLGLGSGNTIYF.

In its sample, this clone was seen many times. The sample has other DNA sequences that encode this CDR3 too. The chain has TRBV28 and TRBJ2-7; no definite D call. The CDR3 contains 16 residues. The ends were cut back, 5 bases at V and 2 bases at J, with 19 bases in the middle. Germline V gives CDR1 MDHEN, CDR2 SYDVKM. Written as DNA, the CDR3 is TGTGCCAGCAGTCCAGGTAGTCTGACCTTAACCTACGAGCAGTACTTC. Its translation: CASSPGSLTLTYEQYF.

The chain uses TRBV4-3 and TRBJ1-1, with a possible D match to TRBD1 (5 bases). Trimming took 3 bases from V and 9 from J, leaving 17 bases between them. In germline, CDR1 is LGHNA, CDR2 YSLEER. There are 14 residues in the CDR3. The CDR3 DNA follows: TGCGCCAGCAGCCAGTCAGGGATCCCCTCGCAAGCTTTCTTT. Translating it yields CASSQSGIPSQAFF.

J is TRBJ2-1 and V is TRBV11-2; 8 bases agree with TRBD2. The length of the CDR3 is 16 residues. Germline trimming cut 5 bases from V and 0 bases from J; bases unmatched to any gene: 6. CDR1 and CDR2 from the germline V gene are SGHAT and FQNNGV. In nucleotides, the CDR3 is TGTGCCAGCAGCCCAATAGCGGGACCCTCCTACAATGAGCAGTTCTTC. This codes for CASSPIAGPSYNEQFF.

The genes are TRBV7-2 and TRBJ1-5; unclear D gene. CDR1 and CDR2 (germline): SGHTA, FQGNSA. This CDR3 spans 13 amino acids. Trimming left V 5 bases short and J 3 bases short, with 8 bases between. The CDR3 sequence: CASSRGTNQPQHF. DNA for the CDR3: TGTGCCAGCAGCCGAGGCACCAATCAGCCCCAGCATTTT.

This chain links TRBV6-1 with TRBJ2-5; D not certain. V gave up 7 bases and J gave up 0 bases, with 12 bases separating them. This CDR3 contains 14 residues. The V gene's germline CDR1 is MNHNS and CDR2 SASEGT. CDR3 protein: CASKVRVYQETQYF. The DNA of the CDR3 is TGTGCCAGCAAAGTTCGGGTCTACCAAGAGACCCAGTACTTC.

The chain combines TRBV5-1 with TRBJ1-6; 9 bases match TRBD1. The J segment lost 13 bases and the V segment lost 2 bases, leaving 7 bases of the junction unmatched. The CDR3 runs to 14 residues. The germline V gene has CDR1 SGHRS and CDR2 YFSETQ. CDR3 sequence reads: CASSFDRGDRPLHF. CDR3 nucleotides: TGCGCCAGCAGCTTCGACAGGGGGGACCGGCCCCTCCACTTT.